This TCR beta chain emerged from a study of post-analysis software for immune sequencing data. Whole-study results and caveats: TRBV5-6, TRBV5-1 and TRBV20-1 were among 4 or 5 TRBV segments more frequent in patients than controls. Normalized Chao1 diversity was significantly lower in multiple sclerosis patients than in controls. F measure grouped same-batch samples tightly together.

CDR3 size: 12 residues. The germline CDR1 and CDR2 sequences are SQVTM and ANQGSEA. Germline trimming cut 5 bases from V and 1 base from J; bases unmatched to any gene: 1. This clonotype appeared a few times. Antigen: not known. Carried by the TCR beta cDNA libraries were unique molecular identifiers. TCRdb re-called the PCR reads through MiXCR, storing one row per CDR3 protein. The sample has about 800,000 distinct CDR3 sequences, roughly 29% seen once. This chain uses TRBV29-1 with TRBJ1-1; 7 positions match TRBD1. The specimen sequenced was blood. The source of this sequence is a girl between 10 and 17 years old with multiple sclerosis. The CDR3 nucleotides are TGCAGCGTTTGGACAGGGAACACTGAAGCTTTCTTT. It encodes CSVWTGNTEAFF.